The entry that follows covers one T cell receptor (beta chain) sequence. The data stem from a study of blood T cell repertoires in COVID-19. Across the study: From the United States, Italy and Spain came samples of acute and convalescent COVID-19. T cells, B-cell-depleted T cells, or PBMCs supplied cDNA or gDNA.

CDR1 and CDR2 from the germline V gene are MGHDK and SYGVNS. Trimming left V 11 bases short and J 11 bases short, with 15 bases between. This CDR3 has 10 amino acids. Original handling: Estimates of nucleated cell counts were drawn from the amplification of reference gene primers. Measured with immunoSEQ multiplex PCR; TCRdb has only the in-frame clones, and not every one. That table supplies the V and J calls and clone size; D and trimming were determined from the DNA. Found here are about 74,000 clones, over 75% of them singletons; the top ten hold roughly 24%. The origin of this receptor is a man aged 45-60 years with acute or convalescent COVID-19. The rearrangement uses TRBV25-1 and TRBJ1-1, with a possible D match to TRBD1 (6 bases). Sequenced: peripheral blood. The CDR3 nucleotides read TGTGCCGTCGCAGGGGAAGGGGCTTTCTTT. Residues: CAVAGEGAFF.